This TCR beta chain was recovered during a study of blood T cell repertoires in COVID-19. Participants were placed into cohorts based on the clinical history they reported. Clones were sequenced by immunoSEQ multiplex PCR, and TCRdb holds only the in-frame ones, with some missing. The sample has over 250,000 clones; around 89% are singletons. Sequenced: PBMCs or T cells enriched from blood (not recorded which). The origin of this receptor is a man aged 35-49 years who had recovered from COVID-19.

The CDR3 DNA is TGTGCCAGCAGCTTAGCGTTTATTTTGCGGCTCGCTAGCTCCTACAATGAGCAGTTCTTC. Its translation is CASSLAFILRLASSYNEQFF. The rearrangement uses TRBV7-2 and TRBJ2-1; D unresolved. Germline CDR1 and CDR2: SGHTA and FQGNSA. V was pared by 0 bases and J by 0 bases, with 21 bases between. This CDR3 has 20 amino acids.